The clone carrying this T cell receptor beta chain was counted a few times. Antigen unknown. This CDR3 comprises 15 residues. The J segment lost 0 bases and the V segment lost 6 bases, leaving 7 bases of the junction unmatched. The germline V gene encodes CDR1 ENHRY and CDR2 SYGVKD. This sample was included in a study of cytomegalovirus exposure and HLA in healthy donors. Notes on the study in general: Overall, roughly 150 TCR beta chains were annotated as cytomegalovirus-associated.

The donors were members of the validation cohort, which comprised more than 90 subjects and was separate from the first cohort of several hundred subjects. TCRdb's table, derived via immunoSEQ multiplex PCR, lists solely in-frame clones and lacks some. The sample consists of some 170,000 clones, roughly 90% of them appearing once. This clonotype was sampled from a woman aged 25 to 39 in good health and CMV-seronegative. The chain combines TRBV10-3 with TRBJ2-7, with 8 bases lining up with TRBD2. Input material: PBMCs. As DNA, the CDR3 is TGTGCCATCAGGGACAGCGGGGGCCCCTCCTACGAGCAGTACTTC. Its translation is CAIRDSGGPSYEQYF.